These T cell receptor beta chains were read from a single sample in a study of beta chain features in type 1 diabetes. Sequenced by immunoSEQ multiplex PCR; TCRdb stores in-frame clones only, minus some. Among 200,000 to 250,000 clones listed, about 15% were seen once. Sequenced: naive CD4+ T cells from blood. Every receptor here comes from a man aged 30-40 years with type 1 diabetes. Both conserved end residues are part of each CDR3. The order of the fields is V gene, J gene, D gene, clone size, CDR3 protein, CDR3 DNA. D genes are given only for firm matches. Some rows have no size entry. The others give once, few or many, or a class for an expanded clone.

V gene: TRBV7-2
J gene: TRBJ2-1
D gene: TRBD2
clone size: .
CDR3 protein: CASSLRGAGANEQFF
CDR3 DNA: TGTGCCAGCAGCTTAAGGGGAGCGGGAGCCAATGAGCAGTTCTTC

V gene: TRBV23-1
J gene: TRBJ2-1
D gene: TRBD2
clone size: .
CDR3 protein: CASSPREGMDEQFF
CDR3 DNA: TGCGCCAGCAGTCCGAGGGAGGGCATGGATGAGCAGTTCTTC

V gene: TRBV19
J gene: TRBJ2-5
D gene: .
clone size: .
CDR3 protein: CASSPKVAGTQYF
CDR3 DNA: TGTGCCAGTAGCCCAAAGGTTGCGGGGACCCAGTACTTC

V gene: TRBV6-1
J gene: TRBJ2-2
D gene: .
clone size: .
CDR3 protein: CASISGDRLAGELFF
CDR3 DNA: TGTGCCAGCATTTCCGGCGACAGGCTTGCCGGGGAGCTGTTTTTT

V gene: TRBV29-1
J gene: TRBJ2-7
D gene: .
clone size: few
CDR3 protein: CSAASWVGGYEQYF
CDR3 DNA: TGCAGCGCCGCAAGTTGGGTGGGCGGGTACGAGCAGTACTTC

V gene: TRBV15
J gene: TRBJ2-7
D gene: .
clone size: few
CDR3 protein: CATSRAQFYEQYF
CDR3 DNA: TGTGCCACCAGCAGAGCACAGTTCTACGAGCAGTACTTC

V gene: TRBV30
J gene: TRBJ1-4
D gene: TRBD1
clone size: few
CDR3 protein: CAWSLDRAKLFF
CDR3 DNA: TGTGCCTGGAGCCTAGACAGGGCGAAACTGTTTTTT

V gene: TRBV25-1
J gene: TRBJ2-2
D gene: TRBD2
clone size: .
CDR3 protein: CASSGTSGNTGELFF
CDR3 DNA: TGTGCCAGCAGCGGGACTAGCGGGAACACCGGGGAGCTGTTTTTT

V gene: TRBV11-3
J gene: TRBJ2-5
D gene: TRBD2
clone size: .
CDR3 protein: CASSFPAGGVETQYF
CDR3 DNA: TGTGCCAGCAGCTTTCCAGCGGGGGGGGTGGAGACCCAGTACTTC

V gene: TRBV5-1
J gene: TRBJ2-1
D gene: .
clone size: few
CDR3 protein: CASSLGLANEQFF
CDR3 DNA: TGCGCCAGCAGCTTGGGGCTAGCCAATGAGCAGTTCTTC

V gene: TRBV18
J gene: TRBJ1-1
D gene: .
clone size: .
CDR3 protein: CASSPGPWRDTEAFF
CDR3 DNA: TGTGCCAGCTCACCAGGACCCTGGCGGGACACTGAAGCTTTCTTT

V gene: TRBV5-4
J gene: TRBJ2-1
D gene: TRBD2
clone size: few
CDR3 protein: CASTQGREGNYNEQFF
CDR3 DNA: TGTGCCAGCACCCAGGGGCGGGAGGGAAACTACAATGAGCAGTTCTTC

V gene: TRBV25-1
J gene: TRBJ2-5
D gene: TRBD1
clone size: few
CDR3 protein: CASSRVPGGRETQYF
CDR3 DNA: TGTGCCAGCAGTAGGGTCCCAGGGGGCAGAGAGACCCAGTACTTC

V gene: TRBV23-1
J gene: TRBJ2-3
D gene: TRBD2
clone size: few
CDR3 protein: CASSPAGGAVCTDTQYF
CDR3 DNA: TGCGCCAGCAGCCCCGCGGGGGGGGCAGTATGCACAGATACGCAGTATTTT

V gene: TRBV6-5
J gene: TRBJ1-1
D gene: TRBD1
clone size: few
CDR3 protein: CASSYPGTGGNTEAFF
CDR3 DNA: TGTGCCAGCAGTTACCCGGGAACAGGGGGTAACACTGAAGCTTTCTTT

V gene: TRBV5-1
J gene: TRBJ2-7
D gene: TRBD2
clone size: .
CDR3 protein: CASSLALAGGPREQYF
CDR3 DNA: TGCGCCAGCAGCTTGGCACTAGCGGGAGGGCCCCGCGAGCAGTACTTC

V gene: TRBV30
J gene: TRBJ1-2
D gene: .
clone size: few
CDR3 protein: CARGSGYGGYTF
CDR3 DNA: TGTGCCCGGGGATCGGGTTACGGTGGCTACACCTTC

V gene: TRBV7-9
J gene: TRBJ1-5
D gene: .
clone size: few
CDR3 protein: CASSLTESNQPQHF
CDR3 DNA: TGTGCCAGCAGCTTAACAGAGAGCAATCAGCCCCAGCATTTT

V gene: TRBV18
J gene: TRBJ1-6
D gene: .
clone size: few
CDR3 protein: CASPQGLNSPLHF
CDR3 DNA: TGTGCCAGCCCACAGGGACTGAATTCACCCCTCCACTTT

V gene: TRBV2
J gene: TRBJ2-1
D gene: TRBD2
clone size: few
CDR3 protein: CASTEGLAGGSEQFF
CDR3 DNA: TGTGCCAGCACCGAGGGACTAGCGGGAGGATCTGAGCAGTTCTTC

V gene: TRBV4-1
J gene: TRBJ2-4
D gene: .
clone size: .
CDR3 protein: CASSQGSRDILAKNIQYF
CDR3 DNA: TGCGCCAGCAGCCAAGGGTCCCGGGACATCTTAGCCAAAAACATTCAGTACTTC

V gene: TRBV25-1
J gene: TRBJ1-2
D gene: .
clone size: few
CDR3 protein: CASREGGSYGYTF
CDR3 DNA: TGTGCCAGCAGAGAGGGAGGATCATATGGCTACACCTTC

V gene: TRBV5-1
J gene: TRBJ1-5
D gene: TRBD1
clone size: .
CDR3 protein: CASSPTTGDNQPQHF
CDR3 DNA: TGCGCCAGCAGCCCCACTACAGGGGACAATCAGCCCCAGCATTTT

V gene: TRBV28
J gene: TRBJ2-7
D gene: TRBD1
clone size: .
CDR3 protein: CASSQWDRDEQYF
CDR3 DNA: TGTGCCAGCAGTCAGTGGGACAGGGACGAGCAGTACTTC

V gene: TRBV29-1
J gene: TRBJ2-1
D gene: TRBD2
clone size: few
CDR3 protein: CSVEEAGGLNEQFF
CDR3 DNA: TGCAGCGTTGAGGAAGCGGGAGGACTCAATGAGCAGTTCTTC

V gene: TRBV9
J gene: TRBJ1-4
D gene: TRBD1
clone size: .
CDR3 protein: CASSRGQSNEKLFF
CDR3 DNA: TGTGCCAGCAGCCGGGGACAGAGTAATGAAAAACTGTTTTTT